This TCR beta chain was identified in a study of identical twins. This clonotype was picked up a small number of times. In TCRdb, the 5' RACE reads were re-called with MiXCR into one record per CDR3 protein. This sample has around 470,000 distinct CDR3 sequences, with 13% to 15% found just once. CDR3 length: 15 residues. CDR1 is MDHEN, CDR2 SYDVKM, per germline. V dropped 5 bases and J dropped 2 bases, with 15 bases sitting between them. The data were also submitted as part of a second study, on yellow fever vaccine responses in identical twins. That publication notes: Twins' vaccine T cell response reportedly gave the appearance of partial convergence and partial personalization.

This sequence was found in a woman under 30 in good health. The sample was CD4+ T cells sorted from blood. V and J are TRBV28 and TRBJ2-5, with unresolved D. The CDR3 DNA reads TGTGCCAGCAGTCCTCTCTTCGACTGGCAAGAGACCCAGTACTTC. Amino acids: CASSPLFDWQETQYF.